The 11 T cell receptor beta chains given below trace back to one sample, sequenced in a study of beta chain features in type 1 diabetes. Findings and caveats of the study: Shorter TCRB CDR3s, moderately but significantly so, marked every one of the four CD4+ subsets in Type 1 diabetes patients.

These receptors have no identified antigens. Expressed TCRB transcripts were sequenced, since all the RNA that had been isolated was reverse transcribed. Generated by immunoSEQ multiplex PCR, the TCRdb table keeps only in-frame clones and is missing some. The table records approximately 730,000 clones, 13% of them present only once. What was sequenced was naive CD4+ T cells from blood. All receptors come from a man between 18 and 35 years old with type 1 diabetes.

The CDR3 reads CASSSGTGSQPQHF. The CDR3 nucleotides are TGTGCCAGCAGCTCCGGGACAGGGAGTCAGCCCCAGCATTTT. The chain is built from TRBV5-6 and TRBJ1-5; 9 nucleotides agree with TRBD1. The CDR3 has 14 residues. V lost 3 bases and J lost 6; bases outside the gene matches: 4. The germline gives CDR1 SGHDT, CDR2 YYEEEE.

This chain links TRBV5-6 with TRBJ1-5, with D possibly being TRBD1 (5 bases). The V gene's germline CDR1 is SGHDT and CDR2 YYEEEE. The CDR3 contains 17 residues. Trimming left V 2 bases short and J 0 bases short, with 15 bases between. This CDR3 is CASSFGAWGNSNQPQHF. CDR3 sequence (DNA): TGTGCCAGCAGCTTTGGGGCTTGGGGGAATAGCAATCAGCCCCAGCATTTT.

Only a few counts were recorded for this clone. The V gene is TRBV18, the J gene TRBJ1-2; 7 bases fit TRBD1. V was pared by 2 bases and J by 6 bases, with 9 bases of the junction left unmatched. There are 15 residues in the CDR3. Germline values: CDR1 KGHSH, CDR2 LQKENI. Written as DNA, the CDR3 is TGTGCCAGCTCACCAATTGACAGGGACTGGGATGGCTACACCTTC. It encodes CASSPIDRDWDGYTF.

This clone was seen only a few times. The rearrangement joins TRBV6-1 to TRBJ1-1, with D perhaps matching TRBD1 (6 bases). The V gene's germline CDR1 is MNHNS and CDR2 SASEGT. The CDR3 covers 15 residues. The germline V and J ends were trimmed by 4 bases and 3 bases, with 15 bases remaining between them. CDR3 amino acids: CASSGLGTPYTEAFF. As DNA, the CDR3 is TGTGCCAGCAGTGGACTCGGGACACCTTACACTGAAGCTTTCTTT.

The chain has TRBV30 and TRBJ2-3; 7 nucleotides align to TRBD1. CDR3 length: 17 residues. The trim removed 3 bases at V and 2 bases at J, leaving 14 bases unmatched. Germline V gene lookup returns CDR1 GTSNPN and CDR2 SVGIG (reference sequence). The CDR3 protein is CAWRLLPGTAYTDTQYF. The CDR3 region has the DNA TGTGCCTGGAGGCTTCTCCCCGGGACAGCCTACACAGATACGCAGTATTTT. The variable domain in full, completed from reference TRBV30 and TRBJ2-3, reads SQTIHQWPATLVQPVGSPLSLECTVEGTSNPNLYWYRQAAGRGLQLLFYSVGIGQISSEVPQNLSASRPQDRQFILSSKKLLLSDSGFYLCAWRLLPGTAYTDTQYFGPGTRLTVL.

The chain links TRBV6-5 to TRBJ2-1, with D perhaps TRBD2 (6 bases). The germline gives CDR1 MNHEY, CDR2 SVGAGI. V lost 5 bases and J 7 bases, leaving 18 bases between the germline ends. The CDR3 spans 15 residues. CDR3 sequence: CASSPWVAVPNEQFF. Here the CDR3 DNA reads TGTGCCAGCAGTCCTTGGGTAGCGGTCCCTAATGAGCAGTTCTTC.

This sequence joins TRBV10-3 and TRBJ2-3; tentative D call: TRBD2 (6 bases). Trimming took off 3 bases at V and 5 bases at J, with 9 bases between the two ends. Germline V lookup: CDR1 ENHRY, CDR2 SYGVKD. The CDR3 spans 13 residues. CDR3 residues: CAISDSGEDTQYF. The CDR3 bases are TGTGCCATCAGTGATTCGGGGGAAGATACGCAGTATTTT.

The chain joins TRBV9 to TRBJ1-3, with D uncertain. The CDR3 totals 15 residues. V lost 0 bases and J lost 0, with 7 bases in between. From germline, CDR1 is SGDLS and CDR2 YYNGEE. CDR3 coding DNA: TGTGCCAGCAGCGTAGAAGGCGACTCTGGAAACACCATATATTTT. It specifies CASSVEGDSGNTIYF. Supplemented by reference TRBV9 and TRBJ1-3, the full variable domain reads DSGVTQTPKHLITATGQRVTLRCSPRSGDLSVYWYQQSLDQGLQFLIQYYNGEERAKGNILERFSAQQFPDLHSELNLSSLELGDSALYFCASSVEGDSGNTIYFGEGSWLTVV.

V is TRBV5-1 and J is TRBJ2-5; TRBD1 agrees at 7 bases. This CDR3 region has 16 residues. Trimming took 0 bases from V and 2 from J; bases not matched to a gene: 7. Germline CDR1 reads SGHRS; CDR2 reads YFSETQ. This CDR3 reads CASSLAGTELQETQYF. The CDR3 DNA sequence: TGCGCCAGCAGCTTGGCCGGGACAGAACTACAAGAGACCCAGTACTTC.

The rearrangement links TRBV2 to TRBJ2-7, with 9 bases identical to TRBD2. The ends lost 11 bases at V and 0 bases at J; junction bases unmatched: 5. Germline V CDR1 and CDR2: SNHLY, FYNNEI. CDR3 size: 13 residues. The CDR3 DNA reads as TGTGCCGGGACTAGCTACAGCTCCTACGAGCAGTACTTC. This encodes CAGTSYSSYEQYF.

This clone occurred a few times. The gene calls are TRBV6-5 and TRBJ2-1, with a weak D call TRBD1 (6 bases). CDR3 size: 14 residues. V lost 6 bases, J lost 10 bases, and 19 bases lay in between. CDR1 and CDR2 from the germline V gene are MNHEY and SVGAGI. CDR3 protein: CASSPGTWSGEQFF. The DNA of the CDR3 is TGTGCCAGCAGCCCCGGGACATGGTCTGGGGAGCAGTTCTTC.